This record looks at one T cell receptor (beta chain) sequence and its context. Its antigen remains unidentified. These data originate in a study of T-cell reconstitution after alpha-beta-depleted transplantation in children. Using unique molecular identifiers, the investigators prepared the TCRbeta library. TCRdb used MiXCR to reprocess the PCR reads, holding one entry per CDR3 protein. In the table there are approximately 130,000 distinct CDR3 sequences, about 9.5% of which are singletons. Germline V CDR1 and CDR2: SGDLS, YYNGEE. Trimming cost V 0 bases and J 7 bases, with 11 bases left between them. The CDR3 is made up of 13 amino acids. General observations from the study: Reportedly, only several hundred clones from non-depleted graft cells drove alpha-beta T-cell counts at about two months.

The specimen comprised PBMCs, mostly from graft donor cells, sampled 180 days after TCRalphabeta/CD19-depleted stem cell transplant. The chain couples TRBV9 to TRBJ2-7, with D possibly matching TRBD1 (6 bases). This receptor was obtained from a girl under three years old who had a stem cell transplant for combined immunodeficiency, so the T cells may come from the graft donor. In nucleotides, the CDR3 is TGTGCCAGCAGCGTAGGAACCGGGACAGAGCAGTACTTC. Translated, it gives CASSVGTGTEQYF.